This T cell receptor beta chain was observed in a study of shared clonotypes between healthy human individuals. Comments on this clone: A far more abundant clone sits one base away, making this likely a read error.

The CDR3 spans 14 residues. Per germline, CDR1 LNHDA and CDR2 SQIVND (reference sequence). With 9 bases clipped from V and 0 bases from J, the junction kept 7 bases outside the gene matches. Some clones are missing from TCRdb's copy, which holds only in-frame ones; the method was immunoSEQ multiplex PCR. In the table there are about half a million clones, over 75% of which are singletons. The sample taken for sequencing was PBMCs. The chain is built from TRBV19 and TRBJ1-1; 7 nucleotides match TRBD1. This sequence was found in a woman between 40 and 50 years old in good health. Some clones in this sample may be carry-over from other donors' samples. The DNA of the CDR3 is TGTGCCAGCACTCCGACAGGGCTGAACACTGAAGCTTTCTTT. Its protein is CASTPTGLNTEAFF.